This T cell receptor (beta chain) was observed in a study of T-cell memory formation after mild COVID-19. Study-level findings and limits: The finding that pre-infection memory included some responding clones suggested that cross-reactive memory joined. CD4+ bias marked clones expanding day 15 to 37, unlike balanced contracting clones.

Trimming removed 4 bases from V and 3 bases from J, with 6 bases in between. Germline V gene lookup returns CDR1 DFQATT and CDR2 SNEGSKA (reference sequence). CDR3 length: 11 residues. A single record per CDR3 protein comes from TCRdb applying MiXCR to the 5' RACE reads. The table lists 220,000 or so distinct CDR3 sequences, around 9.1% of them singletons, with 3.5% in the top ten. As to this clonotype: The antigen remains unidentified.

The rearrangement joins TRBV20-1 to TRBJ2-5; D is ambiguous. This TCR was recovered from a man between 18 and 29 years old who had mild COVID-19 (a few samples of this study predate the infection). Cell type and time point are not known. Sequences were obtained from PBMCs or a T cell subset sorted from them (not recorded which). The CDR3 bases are TGCAGTGCTACAGTGAAAGAGACCCAGTACTTC. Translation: CSATVKETQYF.